The 26 T cell receptor beta chains below come from one sample, sequenced in a study of blood T cell repertoires in COVID-19. The table came from immunoSEQ multiplex PCR; TCRdb's copy has only in-frame clones and leaves some out. Of around 130,000 clones listed, about 84% are singletons. The sequencing input was peripheral blood. The receptor source for this set is a man in his 60s with acute or convalescent COVID-19.

The rearrangement uses TRBV28 and TRBJ2-6; maybe TRBD1 (6 bases). Per the germline V gene, CDR1 is MDHEN and CDR2 is SYDVKM. V was cut by 0 bases and J by 0 bases, with 18 bases left in between. This CDR3 is built from 20 residues. The CDR3 bases are TGTGCCAGCAGTTTATGGGCAGGGGAAGGATTCAGCTCTGGGGCCAACGTCCTGACTTTC. Protein sequence: CASSLWAGEGFSSGANVLTF.

The chain couples TRBV6-5 to TRBJ1-2; a weak D match, TRBD1 (6 bases). The CDR3 runs 15 residues. Germline CDR1 reads MNHEY; CDR2 reads SVGAGI. Trimming stripped 5 bases from V and 8 bases from J, with 21 bases between. CDR3 nucleotide sequence: TGTGCCAGCAGTAAACCCTTCATAGAGGGGGAAGGCTACACCTTC. Its translation is CASSKPFIEGEGYTF.

Note on this clone: Other DNA sequences of this sample code for an identical CDR3. The J gene is TRBJ2-7, the V gene TRBV11-2; TRBD1 agrees at 7 bases. With 4 bases clipped from V and 2 bases from J, the junction kept 8 bases outside the gene matches. This CDR3 has 15 residues. CDR1 is SGHAT and CDR2 is FQNNGV in the germline V gene. CDR3 nucleotides: TGTGCCAGCAGCTCGTACAGGGGTCTCGCCTACGAGCAGTACTTC. This sequence encodes CASSSYRGLAYEQYF.

This chain connects TRBV6-5 to TRBJ2-2, with 11 bases lining up with TRBD1. V gave up 4 bases and J gave up 8 bases; unmatched junction bases: 6. CDR3 length: 15 residues. Germline loops: CDR1 MNHEY, CDR2 SVGAGI. The CDR3 protein is CASSSRDRGIGELFF. CDR3 DNA: TGTGCCAGCAGTTCCCGGGACAGGGGGATAGGGGAGCTGTTTTTT.

The genes are TRBV28 and TRBJ2-7; perhaps TRBD1 as D (6 bases). Germline V CDR1 and CDR2: MDHEN, SYDVKM. V dropped 3 bases and J dropped 3 bases, with 6 bases sitting between them. This CDR3 is built from 12 residues. This chain's CDR3 is CASSLGHYEQYF. As DNA, the CDR3 is TGTGCCAGCAGTTTGGGACACTACGAGCAGTACTTC.

This clone was recorded only once. The rearrangement uses TRBV28 and TRBJ1-1, with D unclear. This CDR3 is 14 amino acids long. The germline CDR1 and CDR2 sequences are MDHEN and SYDVKM. Trimming removed 3 bases at V and 2 bases at J, with 10 bases between. The CDR3 DNA is TGTGCCAGCAGTTTGGAGCCTTTCAACACTGAAGCTTTCTTT. Encoded protein: CASSLEPFNTEAFF.

The V call is TRBV7-2, the J call TRBJ2-1; 7 bases are a match to TRBD2. With V trimmed by 2 bases and J by 7 bases, 11 bases remained unmatched. The germline V gene encodes CDR1 SGHTA and CDR2 FQGNSA. The CDR3 extends over 16 amino acids. This chain's CDR3 is CASSLTGRESGNEQFF. The CDR3 DNA is TGTGCCAGCAGCTTAACTGGGCGGGAGAGTGGTAATGAGCAGTTCTTC.

The J gene is TRBJ2-6, the V gene TRBV7-9; 7 bases match TRBD2. CDR1 and CDR2 (germline): SEHNR, FQNEAQ (reference sequence). V lost 1 base to trimming and J lost 1 base; unmatched junction nucleotides: 10. CDR3 length: 19 residues. CDR3 sequence: CASSLEAGTYKSGANVLTF. The CDR3 DNA reads as TGTGCCAGCAGCTTAGAAGCGGGGACTTATAAATCTGGGGCCAACGTCCTGACTTTC.

This rearrangement joins TRBV4-2 to TRBJ1-5, with no clear D. V lost 4 bases and J lost 0, with 7 bases in between. CDR3 length: 14 residues. CDR1 is LGHNA, CDR2 YNFKEQ, per germline. The DNA for the CDR3 is TGTGCCAGCAGCCCCCAGTTTAGCAATCAGCCCCAGCATTTT. Amino acids: CASSPQFSNQPQHF.

The chain joins TRBV24-1 to TRBJ1-5; maybe TRBD1 (6 bases). CDR3 size: 16 residues. Germline V gene data show CDR1 as KGHDR and CDR2 as SFDVKD. The ends were cut back, 4 bases at V and 1 base at J, with 13 bases in the middle. The CDR3 DNA sequence: TGTGCCACCAGTGACGTGAGGGGGGGGAGCAATCAGCCCCAGCATTTT. It yields the protein CATSDVRGGSNQPQHF.

The gene calls are TRBV15 and TRBJ2-7; a possible D gene is TRBD2 (6 bases). Trimming removed 2 bases at V and 3 bases at J, with 11 bases between. Germline V gene lookup returns CDR1 LNHNV and CDR2 YYDKDF (reference sequence). CDR3 length: 14 amino acids. CDR3 bases: TGTGCCACCAGCAGAAGCGGTAGCGGCTACGAGCAGTACTTC. Translated: CATSRSGSGYEQYF.

This clone has more than one count but fewer than ten. The CDR3 spells CASSSDSGTPLAEQYF. The CDR3 coding sequence is TGTGCCAGCAGCTCGGACTCCGGGACACCCTTGGCCGAGCAGTACTTC. V usage is TRBV11-3 and J usage is TRBJ2-7; D might be TRBD1 (6 bases). CDR1 and CDR2 (germline): SGHNT, YENEEA. V lost 4 bases and J 6 bases, leaving 22 bases between the germline ends. The CDR3 covers 16 residues.

The chain is built from TRBV24-1 and TRBJ2-1; 7 positions agree with TRBD1. Germline V lookup: CDR1 KGHDR, CDR2 SFDVKD. V shed 0 bases, J shed 3 bases, and the junction held 4 bases outside the gene matches. The CDR3 runs 16 residues. This CDR3 is CATSDLAGGDYNEQFF. DNA of the CDR3: TGTGCCACCAGTGATTTGGCAGGGGGAGACTACAATGAGCAGTTCTTC.

The chain combines TRBV12-3 or TRBV12-4 with TRBJ2-5, with D possibly TRBD2 on 5 matching bases. The CDR3 length is 12 residues. V lost 5 bases, J lost 5 bases, and 9 bases lay in between. In nucleotides, the CDR3 is TGTGCCAGCAGTCGGGGTCGGGAGACCCAGTACTTC. Its protein is CASSRGRETQYF.

The chain has TRBV19 and TRBJ1-1; 8 bases match TRBD1. Germline lookup yields CDR1 LNHDA and CDR2 SQIVND (reference sequence). The CDR3 consists of 14 residues. J lost 1 base, V lost 3 bases, and 1 base had no gene match. CDR3 DNA sequence: TGTGCCAGTAGTATCGACAGGGGGAACACTGAAGCTTTCTTT. This codes for CASSIDRGNTEAFF.

This clone was picked up a small number of times. V is TRBV25-1 and J is TRBJ2-2; D perhaps matches TRBD2 (5 bases). V was trimmed by 8 bases and J by 4 bases, leaving 11 bases between them. The CDR3 length is 13 residues. Germline V gives CDR1 MGHDK, CDR2 SYGVNS. CDR3 loop: CASRRGATGELFF. CDR3 bases: TGTGCCAGCCGCCGGGGTGCCACCGGGGAGCTGTTTTTT.

The CDR3 sequence: CATSGRAYNEQFF. CDR3 bases: TGTGCCACGAGCGGGAGGGCCTACAATGAGCAGTTCTTC. The gene calls are TRBV5-4 and TRBJ2-1, with TRBD2 identical over 10 bases. Per the germline V gene, CDR1 is SGHNT and CDR2 is YYREEE (reference sequence). This CDR3 spans 13 amino acids. V gave up 9 bases and J gave up 2 bases; unmatched junction bases: 2.

The chain carries TRBV11-2 and TRBJ2-5, with 7 bases identical to TRBD2. The germline V gene has CDR1 SGHAT and CDR2 FQNNGV. J gave up 1 base and V 5 bases, and 10 bases lay outside the gene matches. The CDR3 consists of 16 residues. CDR3 sequence: CASSPSGGSIQETQYF. DNA for the CDR3: TGTGCCAGCAGCCCCTCCGGCGGGAGCATCCAAGAGACCCAGTACTTC.

The chain joins TRBV11-2 to TRBJ2-3; D perhaps matches TRBD1 (7 bases). V gave up 5 bases and J gave up 10 bases, with 25 bases separating them. The CDR3 covers 16 residues. In germline, CDR1 is SGHAT, CDR2 FQNNGV. The CDR3 bases are TGTGCCAGCAGCCGCGTCTTCAGCAGGGGGGCCTTTGCGCAGTATTTT. Translated, it gives CASSRVFSRGAFAQYF.

V usage is TRBV7-2 and J usage is TRBJ2-3; D gene uncertain. CDR1 is SGHTA and CDR2 is FQGNSA in the germline V gene. The germline V and J ends were trimmed by 1 base and 10 bases, with 15 bases remaining between them. The CDR3 consists of 14 residues. This chain's CDR3 is CASSLDGWSPSQYF. CDR3 coding DNA: TGTGCCAGCAGCTTAGACGGCTGGAGTCCATCGCAGTATTTT.

The chain carries TRBV4-1 and TRBJ2-7, with 9 bases matching TRBD2. There are 14 residues in the CDR3. In germline, CDR1 is MGHRA, CDR2 YSYEKL. V was clipped by 3 bases and J by 4 bases; unmatched bases: 4. The CDR3 sequence: CASSQGLAGYEQYF. In DNA form, the CDR3 reads TGCGCCAGCAGCCAGGGGCTAGCGGGGTACGAGCAGTACTTC.

This clone has a single count. The V gene is TRBV7-9, the J gene TRBJ2-3; TRBD1 agrees at 8 bases. Germline loops: CDR1 SEHNR, CDR2 FQNEAQ (reference sequence). V lost 5 bases, J lost 3 bases, and 10 bases stayed unmatched. The CDR3 covers 16 residues. CDR3 protein: CASSATGGRETDTQYF. CDR3 sequence (DNA): TGTGCCAGCAGCGCCACAGGGGGTAGAGAAACAGATACGCAGTATTTT.

The chain employs TRBV7-2 and TRBJ1-6, with 10 positions matching TRBD1. The CDR3 has 14 amino acids. Germline CDR1 and CDR2: SGHTA and FQGNSA. V dropped 5 bases and J dropped 9; count of bases not matched to a gene: 4. The CDR3 DNA is TGTGCCAGCAGCCACGGGACAGGGGTTTCACCCCTCCACTTT. Amino acids: CASSHGTGVSPLHF.

This clone has a single count. V and J are TRBV9 and TRBJ2-3; 10 bases agree with TRBD1. Per germline, CDR1 SGDLS and CDR2 YYNGEE. CDR3 length: 17 amino acids. V dropped 3 bases and J dropped 1; count of bases not matched to a gene: 8. The DNA for the CDR3 is TGTGCCAGCAGCGCTTATTCCGGGACAGGGGGCACAGATACGCAGTATTTT. This encodes CASSAYSGTGGTDTQYF.

The sample holds one count of this clone. The rearrangement joins TRBV21-1 to TRBJ1-1. TRBV21-1 is tagged as a pseudogene. The CDR3 is 15 residues long. The CDR3 coding sequence is TGTGCCAGCAGCAAAGCCCTCCCGGGGGGCCCTGGGGCTTTCTTT. Protein product: CASSKALPGGPGAFF.

This clone was counted a single time. The CDR3, as DNA: TGTGCCAGCAGCCCCGACAGGCAATTCTCTGGAAACACCATATATTTT. It translates to CASSPDRQFSGNTIYF. J is TRBJ1-3 and V is TRBV7-9; D might be TRBD1 (6 bases). Germline CDR1 is SEHNR and CDR2 is FQNEAQ (reference sequence). V was shortened by 5 bases and J by 0 bases, with 14 bases between the two germline ends. This CDR3 is built from 16 residues.